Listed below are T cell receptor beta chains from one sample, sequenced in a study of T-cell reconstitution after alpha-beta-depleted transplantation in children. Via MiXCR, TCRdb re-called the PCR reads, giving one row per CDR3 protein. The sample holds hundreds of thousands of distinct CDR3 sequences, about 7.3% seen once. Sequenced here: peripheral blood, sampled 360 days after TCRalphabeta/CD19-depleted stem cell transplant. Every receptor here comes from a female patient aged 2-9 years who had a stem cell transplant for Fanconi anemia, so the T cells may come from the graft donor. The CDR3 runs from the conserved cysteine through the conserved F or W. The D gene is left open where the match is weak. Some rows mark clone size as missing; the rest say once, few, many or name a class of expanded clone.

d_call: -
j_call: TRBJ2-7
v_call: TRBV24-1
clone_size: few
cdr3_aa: CATSDLWPRDASLPSHYEQYF
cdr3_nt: TGTGCCACCAGTGATTTGTGGCCCCGGGACGCCTCACTTCCCTCGCACTACGAGCAGTACTTC

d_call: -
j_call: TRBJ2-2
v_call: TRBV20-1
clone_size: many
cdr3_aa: CSARDPTATNTGELFF
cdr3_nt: TGCAGTGCTAGAGACCCGACAGCCACGAACACCGGGGAGCTGTTTTTT

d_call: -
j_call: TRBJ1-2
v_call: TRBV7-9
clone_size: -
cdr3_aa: CASSASGYGYTF
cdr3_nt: TGTGCCAGCAGCGCGAGTGGGTATGGCTACACCTTC

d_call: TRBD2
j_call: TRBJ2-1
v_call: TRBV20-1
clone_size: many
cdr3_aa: CSARPPSGRGPYNEQFF
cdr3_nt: TGCAGTGCTAGACCCCCTAGCGGGAGGGGGCCCTACAATGAGCAGTTCTTC

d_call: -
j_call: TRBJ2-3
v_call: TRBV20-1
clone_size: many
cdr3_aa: CSAKIGADTQYF
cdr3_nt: TGCAGTGCTAAAATAGGGGCAGATACGCAGTATTTT

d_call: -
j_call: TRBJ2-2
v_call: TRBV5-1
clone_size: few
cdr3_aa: CASSEFYTGELFF
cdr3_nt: TGCGCCAGCAGTGAGTTTTACACCGGGGAGCTGTTTTTT

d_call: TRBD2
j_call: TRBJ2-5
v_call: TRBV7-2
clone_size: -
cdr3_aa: CASSLPLAGGPRETQYF
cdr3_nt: TGTGCCAGCAGCCTGCCACTAGCGGGGGGGCCCCGCGAGACCCAGTACTTC

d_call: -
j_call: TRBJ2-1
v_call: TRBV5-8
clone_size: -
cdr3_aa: CASSRATNEQFF
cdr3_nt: TGTGCCAGCAGCCGGGCGACCAATGAGCAGTTCTTC

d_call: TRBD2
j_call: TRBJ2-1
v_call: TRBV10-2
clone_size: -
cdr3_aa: CASSLILGTSGGEQFF
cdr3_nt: TGCGCCAGCAGTCTTATTCTCGGGACTAGCGGGGGTGAGCAGTTCTTC

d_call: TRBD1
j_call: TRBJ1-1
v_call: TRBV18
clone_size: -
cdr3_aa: CASSPDRGSTEAFF
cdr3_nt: TGTGCCAGCTCTCCAGACAGGGGGTCGACTGAAGCTTTCTTT

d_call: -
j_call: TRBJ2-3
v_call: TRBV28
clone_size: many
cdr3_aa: CASKTPGYSRSTDTQYF
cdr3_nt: TGTGCCAGCAAGACCCCGGGGTACTCCCGAAGCACAGATACGCAGTATTTT

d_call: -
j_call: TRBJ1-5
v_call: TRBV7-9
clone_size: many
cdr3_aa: CASSRSQGNNQPQHF
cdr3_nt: TGTGCCAGCAGCCGATCACAGGGAAACAATCAGCCCCAGCATTTT

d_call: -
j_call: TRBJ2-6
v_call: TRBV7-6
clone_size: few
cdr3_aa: CASSLMSEGGANVLTF
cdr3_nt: TGTGCCAGCAGCTTAATGTCGGAGGGTGGGGCCAACGTCCTGACTTTC

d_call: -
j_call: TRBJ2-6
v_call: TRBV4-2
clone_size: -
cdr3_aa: CASSPTGTRGGSGANVLTF
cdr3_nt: TGTGCCAGCAGCCCAACCGGGACCCGGGGAGGCTCTGGGGCCAACGTCCTGACTTTC

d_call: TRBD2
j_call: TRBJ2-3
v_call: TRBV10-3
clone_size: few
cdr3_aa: CAIMSGRATDTQYF
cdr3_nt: TGTGCCATCATGAGCGGGAGGGCGACAGATACGCAGTATTTT

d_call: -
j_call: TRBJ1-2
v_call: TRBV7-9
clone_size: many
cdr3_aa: CASSHSGGDKYGYTF
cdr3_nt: TGTGCCAGCAGCCATTCGGGAGGGGATAAGTATGGCTACACCTTC

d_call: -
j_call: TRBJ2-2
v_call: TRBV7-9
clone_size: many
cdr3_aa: CASSFGVTVTGELFF
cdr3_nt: TGTGCCAGCAGCTTTGGGGTGACGGTCACCGGGGAGCTGTTTTTT

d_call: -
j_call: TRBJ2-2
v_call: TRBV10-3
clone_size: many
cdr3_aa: CAISGVTGELFF
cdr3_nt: TGTGCCATCAGTGGCGTCACCGGGGAGCTGTTTTTT

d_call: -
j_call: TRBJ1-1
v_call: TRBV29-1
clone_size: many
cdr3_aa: CSAEGVPEGAFF
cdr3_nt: TGCAGCGCAGAAGGGGTCCCGGAGGGAGCTTTCTTT

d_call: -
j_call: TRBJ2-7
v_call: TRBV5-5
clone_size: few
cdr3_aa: CASSLAVQGPYEQYF
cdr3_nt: TGTGCCAGCAGCTTGGCCGTCCAGGGGCCCTACGAGCAGTACTTC

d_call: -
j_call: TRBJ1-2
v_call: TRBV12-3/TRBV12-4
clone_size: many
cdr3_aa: CASSLTDGNYGYTF
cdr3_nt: TGTGCCAGCAGTTTGACGGACGGAAACTATGGCTACACCTTC

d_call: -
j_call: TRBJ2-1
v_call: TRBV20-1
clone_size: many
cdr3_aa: CSAIVASSYPSEFF
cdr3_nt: TGCAGTGCTATCGTGGCTAGTAGTTATCCGTCGGAGTTCTTC

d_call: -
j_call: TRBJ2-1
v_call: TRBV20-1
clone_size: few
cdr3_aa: CSARVGGSEQFF
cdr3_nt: TGCAGTGCTAGAGTCGGTGGAAGTGAGCAGTTCTTC

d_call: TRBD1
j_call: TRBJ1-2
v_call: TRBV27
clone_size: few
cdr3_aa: CASSLSVFGGQTAGYTF
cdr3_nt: TGTGCCAGCAGTTTATCCGTCTTTGGGGGACAGACCGCTGGCTACACCTTC

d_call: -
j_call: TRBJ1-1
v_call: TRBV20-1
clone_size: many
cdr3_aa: CSARPNRVSTEAFF
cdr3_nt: TGCAGTGCTAGACCGAACAGGGTGAGCACTGAAGCTTTCTTT

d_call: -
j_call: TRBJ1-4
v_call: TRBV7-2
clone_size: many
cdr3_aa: CASSQTGWAEKLFF
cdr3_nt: TGTGCCAGCAGCCAAACGGGGTGGGCTGAAAAACTGTTTTTT

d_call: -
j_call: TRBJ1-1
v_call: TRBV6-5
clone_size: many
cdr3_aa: CASSPAGQNTEAFF
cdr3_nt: TGTGCCAGCAGTCCCGCGGGACAGAACACTGAAGCTTTCTTT

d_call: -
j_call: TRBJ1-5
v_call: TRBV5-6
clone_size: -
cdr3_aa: CASSLVTLGTVGNQPQHF
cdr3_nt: TGTGCCAGCAGCTTGGTCACTCTGGGGACCGTCGGAAATCAGCCCCAGCATTTT

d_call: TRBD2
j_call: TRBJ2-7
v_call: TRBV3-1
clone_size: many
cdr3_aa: CASSQERTSHSYEQYF
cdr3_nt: TGTGCCAGCAGCCAAGAACGGACTAGCCATTCCTACGAGCAGTACTTC

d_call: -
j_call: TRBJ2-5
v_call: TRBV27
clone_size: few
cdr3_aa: CASRMGSQGRWTQYF
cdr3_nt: TGTGCCAGCCGAATGGGGTCCCAGGGAAGGTGGACCCAGTACTTC

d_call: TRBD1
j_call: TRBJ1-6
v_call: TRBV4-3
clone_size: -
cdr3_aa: CASSQVQGTYNSPLHF
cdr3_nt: TGCGCCAGCAGCCAAGTACAGGGGACCTATAATTCACCCCTCCACTTT

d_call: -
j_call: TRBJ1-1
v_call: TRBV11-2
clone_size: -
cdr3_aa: CASGTQYTEAFF
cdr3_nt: TGTGCCAGCGGGACCCAGTACACTGAAGCTTTCTTT

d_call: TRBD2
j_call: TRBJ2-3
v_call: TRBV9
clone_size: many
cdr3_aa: CASSPRGTSGTATDTQYF
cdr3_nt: TGTGCCAGCAGCCCCCGGGGGACTAGCGGGACAGCCACAGATACGCAGTATTTT

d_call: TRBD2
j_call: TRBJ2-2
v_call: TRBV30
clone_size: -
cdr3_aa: CAWGIPREGLNTGELFF
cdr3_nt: TGTGCCTGGGGTATTCCCAGGGAGGGCCTTAACACCGGGGAGCTGTTTTTT

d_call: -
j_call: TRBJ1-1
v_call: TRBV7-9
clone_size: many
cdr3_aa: CASSAFTEAFF
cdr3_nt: TGTGCCAGCAGCGCCTTCACTGAAGCTTTCTTT

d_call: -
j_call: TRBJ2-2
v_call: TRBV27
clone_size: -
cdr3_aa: CASRLEGVFDTGELFF
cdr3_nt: TGTGCCAGCAGGTTGGAAGGGGTTTTCGACACCGGGGAGCTGTTTTTT

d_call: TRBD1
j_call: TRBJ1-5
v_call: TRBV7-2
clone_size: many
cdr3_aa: CASSLKGQRNQPQHF
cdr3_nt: TGTGCCAGCAGCTTAAAGGGACAGCGCAATCAGCCCCAGCATTTT

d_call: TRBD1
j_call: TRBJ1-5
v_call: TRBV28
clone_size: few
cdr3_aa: CASNSRGTGHGDPPNQPQHF
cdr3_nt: TGTGCCAGCAACTCCAGAGGGACAGGCCATGGTGATCCCCCCAATCAGCCCCAGCATTTT

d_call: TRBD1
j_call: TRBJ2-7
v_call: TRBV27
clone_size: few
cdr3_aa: CASSLSNRGFYEQYF
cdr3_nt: TGTGCCAGCAGTTTATCGAACAGGGGATTCTACGAGCAGTACTTC

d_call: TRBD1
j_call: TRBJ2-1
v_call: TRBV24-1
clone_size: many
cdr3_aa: CATSDSGTGLGNEQFF
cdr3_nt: TGTGCCACCAGTGATTCCGGGACAGGGCTAGGCAATGAGCAGTTCTTC

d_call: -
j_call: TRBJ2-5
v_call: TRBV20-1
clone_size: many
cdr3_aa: CSAPPWGGQETQYF
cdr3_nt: TGCAGTGCGCCACCGTGGGGCGGCCAAGAGACCCAGTACTTC

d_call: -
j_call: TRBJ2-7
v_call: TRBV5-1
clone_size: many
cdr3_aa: CASSLVAGAPGEQYF
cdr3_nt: TGCGCCAGCAGCTTGGTAGCAGGGGCCCCCGGTGAGCAGTACTTC

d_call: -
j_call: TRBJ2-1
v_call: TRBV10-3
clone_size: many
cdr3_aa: CAISQPPDPPFYNEQFF
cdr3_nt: TGTGCCATCAGTCAACCCCCCGACCCTCCCTTCTACAATGAGCAGTTCTTC

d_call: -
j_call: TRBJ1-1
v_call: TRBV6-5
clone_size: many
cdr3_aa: CASSYGPRGDAEAFF
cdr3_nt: TGTGCCAGCAGTTACGGCCCCCGGGGGGACGCTGAAGCTTTCTTT

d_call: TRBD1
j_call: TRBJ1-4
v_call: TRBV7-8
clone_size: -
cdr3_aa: CASREDRGYSTNEKLFF
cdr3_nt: TGTGCCAGCAGAGAAGACAGGGGTTACTCAACTAATGAAAAACTGTTTTTT

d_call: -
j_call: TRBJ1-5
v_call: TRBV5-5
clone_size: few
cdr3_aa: CASSLEARSQPQHF
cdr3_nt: TGTGCCAGCAGCTTGGAGGCGAGATCCCAGCCCCAGCATTTT